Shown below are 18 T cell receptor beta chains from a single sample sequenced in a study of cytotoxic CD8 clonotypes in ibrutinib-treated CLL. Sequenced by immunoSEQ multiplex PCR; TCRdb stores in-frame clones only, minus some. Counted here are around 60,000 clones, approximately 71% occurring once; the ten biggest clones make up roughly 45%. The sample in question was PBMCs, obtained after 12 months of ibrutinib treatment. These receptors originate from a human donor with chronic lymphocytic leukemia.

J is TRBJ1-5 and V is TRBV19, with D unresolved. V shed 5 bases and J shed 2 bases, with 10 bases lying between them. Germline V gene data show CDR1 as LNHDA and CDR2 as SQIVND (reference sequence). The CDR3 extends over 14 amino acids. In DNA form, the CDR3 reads TGTGCCAGTAGTCATGGGGTGGGCAATCAGCCCCAGCATTTT. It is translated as CASSHGVGNQPQHF.

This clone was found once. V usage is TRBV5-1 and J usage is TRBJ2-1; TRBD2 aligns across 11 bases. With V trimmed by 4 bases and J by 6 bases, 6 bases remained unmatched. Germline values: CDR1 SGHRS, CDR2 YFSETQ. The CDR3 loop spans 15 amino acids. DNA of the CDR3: TGCGCCAGCAGCCCGACTAGCGGGACGGGCAATGAGCAGTTCTTC. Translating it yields CASSPTSGTGNEQFF.

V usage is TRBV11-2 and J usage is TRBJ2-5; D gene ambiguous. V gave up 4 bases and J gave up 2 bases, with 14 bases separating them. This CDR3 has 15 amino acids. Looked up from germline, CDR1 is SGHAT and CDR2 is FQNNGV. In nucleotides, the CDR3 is TGTGCCAGCAGCTCCACGAGCACGCAGCAAGAGACCCAGTACTTC. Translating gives CASSSTSTQQETQYF.

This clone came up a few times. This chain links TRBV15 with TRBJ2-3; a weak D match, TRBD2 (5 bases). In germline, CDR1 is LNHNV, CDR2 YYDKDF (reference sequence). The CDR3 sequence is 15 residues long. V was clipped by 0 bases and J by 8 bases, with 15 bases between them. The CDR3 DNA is TGTGCCACCAGCAGAGATCGTACTAGATTGGCTACGCAGTATTTT. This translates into CATSRDRTRLATQYF.

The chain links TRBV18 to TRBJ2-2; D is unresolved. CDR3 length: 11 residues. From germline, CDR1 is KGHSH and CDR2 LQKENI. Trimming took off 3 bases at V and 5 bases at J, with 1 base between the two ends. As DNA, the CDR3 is TGTGCCAGCTCACCGACCGGGGAGCTGTTTTTT. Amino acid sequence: CASSPTGELFF.

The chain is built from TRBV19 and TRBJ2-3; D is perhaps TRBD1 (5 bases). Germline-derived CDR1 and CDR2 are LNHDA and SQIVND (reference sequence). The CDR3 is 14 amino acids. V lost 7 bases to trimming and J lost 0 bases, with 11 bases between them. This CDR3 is CASTLGVSTDTQYF. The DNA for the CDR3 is TGTGCCAGTACCCTAGGGGTTAGCACAGATACGCAGTATTTT.

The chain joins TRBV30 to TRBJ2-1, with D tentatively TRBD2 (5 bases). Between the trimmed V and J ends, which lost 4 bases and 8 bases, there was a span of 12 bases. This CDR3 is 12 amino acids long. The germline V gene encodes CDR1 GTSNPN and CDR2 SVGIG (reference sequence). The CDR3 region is CAWTKLRDEQFF. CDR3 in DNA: TGTGCCTGGACAAAACTGAGGGATGAGCAGTTCTTC.

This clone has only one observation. The CDR3 DNA follows: TGCAGTGCTGACAGGCAAGAGACCCAGTACTTC. Protein: CSADRQETQYF. The rearrangement links TRBV20-1 to TRBJ2-5, with a possible D match to TRBD1 (6 bases). V lost 5 bases and J 2 bases, leaving 6 bases between the germline ends. Germline V gene lookup returns CDR1 DFQATT and CDR2 SNEGSKA (reference sequence). CDR3 length: 11 amino acids.

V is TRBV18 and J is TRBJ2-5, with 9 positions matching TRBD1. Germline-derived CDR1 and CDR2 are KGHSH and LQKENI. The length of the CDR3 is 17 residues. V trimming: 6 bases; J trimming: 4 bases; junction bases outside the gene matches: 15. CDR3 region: CASSRILETGQGETQYF. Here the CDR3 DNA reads TGTGCCAGCTCTCGCATCTTGGAGACGGGACAGGGAGAGACCCAGTACTTC.

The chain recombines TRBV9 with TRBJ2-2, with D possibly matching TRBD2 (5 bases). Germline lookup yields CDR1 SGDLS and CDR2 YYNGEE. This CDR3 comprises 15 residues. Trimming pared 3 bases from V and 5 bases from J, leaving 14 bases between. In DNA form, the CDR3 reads TGTGCCAGCAGCGCCTCGGACTTACCGACCGGGGAGCTGTTTTTT. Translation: CASSASDLPTGELFF.

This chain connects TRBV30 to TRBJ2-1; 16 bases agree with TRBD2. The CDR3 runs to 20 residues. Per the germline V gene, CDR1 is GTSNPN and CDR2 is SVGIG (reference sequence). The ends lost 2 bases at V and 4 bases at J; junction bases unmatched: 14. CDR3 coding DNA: TGTGCCTGGAGTTCGCGTCCACCCGGGACTAGCGGGAGGGAATACAATGAGCAGTTCTTC. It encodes CAWSSRPPGTSGREYNEQFF.

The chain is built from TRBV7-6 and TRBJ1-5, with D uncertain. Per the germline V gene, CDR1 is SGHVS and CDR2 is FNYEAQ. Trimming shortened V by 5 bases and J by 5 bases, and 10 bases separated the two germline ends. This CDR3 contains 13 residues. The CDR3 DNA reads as TGTGCCAGCAGCCCCCGGCTTGATCAGCCCCAGCATTTT. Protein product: CASSPRLDQPQHF.

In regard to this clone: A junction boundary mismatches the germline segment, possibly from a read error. For the CDR3, the DNA is TGTGCCAGCAGCCCTCCGGGACAAGGGACCCAGTACTTC. Its protein is CASSPPGQGTQYF. The gene calls are TRBV9 and TRBJ2-5; TRBD1 might be the D (6 bases). The CDR3 length is 13 residues. CDR1 is SGDLS and CDR2 is YYNGEE in the germline V gene.

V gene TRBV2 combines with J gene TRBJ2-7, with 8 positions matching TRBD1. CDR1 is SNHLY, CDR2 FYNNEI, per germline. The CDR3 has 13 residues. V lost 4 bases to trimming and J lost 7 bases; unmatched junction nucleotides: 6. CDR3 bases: TGTGCCAGCAGTGGGACAGGGCCAGGAGAGCAGTACTTC. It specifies CASSGTGPGEQYF. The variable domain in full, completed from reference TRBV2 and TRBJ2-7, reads EPEVTQTPSHQVTQMGQEVILRCVPISNHLYFYWYRQILGQKVEFLVSFYNNEISEKSEIFDDQFSVERPDGSNFTLKIRSTKLEDSAMYFCASSGTGPGEQYFGPGTRLTVT.

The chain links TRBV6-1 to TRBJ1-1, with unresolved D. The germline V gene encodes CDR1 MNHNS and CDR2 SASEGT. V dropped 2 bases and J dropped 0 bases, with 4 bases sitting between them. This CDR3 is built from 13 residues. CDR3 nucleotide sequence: TGTGCCAGCAGTGAAACAATGAACACTGAAGCTTTCTTT. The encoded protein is CASSETMNTEAFF.

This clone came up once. CDR3 sequence reads: CASSPTGTGDNEQFF. The CDR3 DNA follows: TGTGCCAGCAGCCCAACCGGGACAGGGGACAATGAGCAGTTCTTC. This chain joins TRBV7-3 and TRBJ2-1, with 10 bases aligning to TRBD1. CDR1 and CDR2 from the germline V gene are SGHTA and FQGTGA. The CDR3 totals 15 residues. The ends lost 5 bases at V and 5 bases at J; junction bases unmatched: 6.

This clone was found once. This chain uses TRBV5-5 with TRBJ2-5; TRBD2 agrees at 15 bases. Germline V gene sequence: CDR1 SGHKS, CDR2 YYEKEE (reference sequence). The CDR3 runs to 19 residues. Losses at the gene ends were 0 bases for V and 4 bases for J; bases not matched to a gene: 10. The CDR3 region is CASSLARTSGRAIAETQYF. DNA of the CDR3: TGTGCCAGCAGCTTGGCCCGGACTAGCGGGAGGGCTATTGCAGAGACCCAGTACTTC.

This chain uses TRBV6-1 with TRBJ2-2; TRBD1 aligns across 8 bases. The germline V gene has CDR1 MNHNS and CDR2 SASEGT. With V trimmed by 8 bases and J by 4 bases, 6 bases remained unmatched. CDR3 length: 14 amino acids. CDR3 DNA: TGTGCCAGCGTCGACAGGGGAGGCACCGGGGAGCTGTTTTTT. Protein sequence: CASVDRGGTGELFF.